This entry lists 15 T cell receptor beta chains sequenced from one sample in a study of OX40 agonist ivuxolimab in advanced cancers. The library was produced with the immunoSEQ multiplex PCR assay. The source is immuneACCESS, and TCRdb retained only in-frame sequences with V and J called. Part of the clones is not carried over; for the studies checked, unresolved V genes explain less than half of this, and the remainder is unexplained. The table for this sample lists approximately 72,000 clones; 85% to 90% of them were counted only once. Of the sample, about 0.9% is held by the ten largest clones. Sequences were derived from CD4+ or CD8+ T cells sorted from blood, sampled in a trial of the OX40 agonist ivuxolimab. All receptors derive from an adult with an advanced solid tumor such as melanoma, head and neck, liver or kidney cancer.

The genes are TRBV5-1 and TRBJ2-5; TRBD2 agrees at 8 bases. The length of the CDR3 is 17 residues. The V gene end was trimmed by 5 bases and the J gene end by 2 bases; junction bases not matched to a gene: 14. CDR1 SGHRS and CDR2 YFSETQ come from the germline V gene. The CDR3, as DNA: TGCGCCAGCAGGCAGAATCCGGGTAGCGGGGCACAAGAGACCCAGTACTTC. It yields the protein CASRQNPGSGAQETQYF.

The gene calls are TRBV6-6 and TRBJ1-5; D gene uncertain. V lost 0 bases and J lost 5, with 2 bases in between. The CDR3 covers 12 residues. CDR1 is MNHNY, CDR2 SVGAGI, per germline (reference sequence). The CDR3 loop is CASSYSDQPQHF. CDR3 nucleotide sequence: TGTGCCAGCAGTTACTCGGATCAGCCCCAGCATTTT.

This clone occurred once. J is TRBJ1-4 and V is TRBV6-5; 10 nucleotides align to TRBD1. The CDR3 is 15 residues long. V lost 2 bases to trimming and J lost 5 bases; unmatched junction nucleotides: 2. CDR1 is MNHEY and CDR2 is SVGAGI in the germline V gene. CDR3 amino acids: CASSYGGQGNEKLFF. Written as DNA, the CDR3 is TGTGCCAGCAGTTACGGGGGACAGGGGAATGAAAAACTGTTTTTT.

The chain joins TRBV6-1 to TRBJ1-2, with D uncertain. The V and J ends lost 5 bases and 5 bases respectively, with 9 bases between them. CDR1 MNHNS and CDR2 SASEGT come from the germline V gene. The CDR3 sequence is 12 residues long. In nucleotides, the CDR3 is TGTGCCAGCAGTTGGACGGTTTATGGCTACACCTTC. It encodes CASSWTVYGYTF.

This clone was counted a single time. This chain connects TRBV5-1 to TRBJ2-7, with D perhaps matching TRBD2 (5 bases). The CDR3 loop spans 13 amino acids. Germline V lookup: CDR1 SGHRS, CDR2 YFSETQ. Trimming cost V 0 bases and J 6 bases, with 10 bases left between them. The DNA of the CDR3 is TGCGCCAGCAGCTTGGAGGCTAGCTTCGAGCAGTACTTC. Its translation: CASSLEASFEQYF.

The gene calls are TRBV19 and TRBJ2-7, with a weak D call TRBD1 (6 bases). Trimming took off 5 bases at V and 9 bases at J, with 17 bases between the two ends. CDR1 and CDR2 from the germline V gene are LNHDA and SQIVND (reference sequence). There are 13 residues in the CDR3. This chain's CDR3 is CASSGRDNSGQYF. The CDR3 DNA sequence: TGTGCCAGTAGTGGAAGGGACAATTCGGGGCAGTACTTC.

This sequence joins TRBV11-1 and TRBJ1-6; 9 nucleotides line up with TRBD1. CDR1 and CDR2 from the germline V gene are SGHAT and FQDESV (reference sequence). V gave up 1 base and J gave up 7 bases; unmatched junction bases: 11. This CDR3 contains 18 residues. CDR3 DNA: TGTGCCAGCAGCTTAGTGTCTACAGGGGGCGGCTGGAATTCACCCCTCCACTTT. Protein sequence: CASSLVSTGGGWNSPLHF. The full variable domain, completed using reference TRBV11-1 and TRBJ1-6, is EAEVAQSPRYKITEKSQAVAFWCDPISGHATLYWYRQILGQGPELLVQFQDESVVDDSQLPKDRFSAERLKGVDSTLKIQPAELGDSAMYLCASSLVSTGGGWNSPLHFGNGTRLTVT.

CDR3 sequence reads: CASSRGGVAGYTF. CDR3 nucleotides: TGTGCCAGCAGCCGCGGGGGGGTTGCTGGCTACACCTTC. The chain has TRBV4-2 and TRBJ1-2; maybe TRBD1 (5 bases). The CDR3 has 13 residues. The V gene's germline CDR1 is LGHNA and CDR2 YNFKEQ. With 4 bases removed from V and 7 bases from J, the gap between germline ends came to 13 bases.

V and J are TRBV18 and TRBJ1-1, with D perhaps TRBD1 (5 bases). V was trimmed by 1 base and J by 0 bases, leaving 9 bases between them. The CDR3 has 15 amino acids. Germline assignment: CDR1 KGHSH and CDR2 LQKENI. CDR3 DNA: TGTGCCAGCTCACCACTCCAGGGAGTGAACACTGAAGCTTTCTTT. Its protein is CASSPLQGVNTEAFF. The whole variable domain, filled in from reference TRBV18 and TRBJ1-1, reads NAGVMQNPRHLVRRRGQEARLRCSPMKGHSHVYWYRQLPEEGLKFMVYLQKENIIDESGMPKERFSAEFPKEGPSILRIQQVVRGDSAAYFCASSPLQGVNTEAFFGQGTRLTVV.

A note on this clone: One end of the junction does not line up with germline, which may come from a read error. V is TRBV6-1 and J is TRBJ2-5; D is uncertain. This CDR3 has 13 residues. From germline, CDR1 is MNHNS and CDR2 SASEGT. DNA of the CDR3: TGTGCCTGCAGTGAAGGGCGGACAGAGACCCAGTACTTC. Translating it yields CACSEGRTETQYF.

The rearrangement uses TRBV28 and TRBJ2-5; D possibly matches TRBD1 or TRBD2 (5 bases each). This CDR3 has 14 residues. The V end lost 7 bases, the J end lost 4 bases, and 16 bases lay between the germline ends. Germline loops: CDR1 MDHEN, CDR2 SYDVKM. The chain's CDR3 is CASITEGSRETQYF. CDR3 coding DNA: TGTGCCAGCATCACTGAGGGGAGTCGAGAGACCCAGTACTTC.

The chain has TRBV4-2 and TRBJ1-5; D uncertain. V lost 0 bases and J lost 5, with 17 bases in between. This CDR3 has 17 residues. Germline CDR1 LGHNA, CDR2 YNFKEQ. CDR3 sequence (DNA): TGTGCCAGCAGCCAAGATTCAGTCAAGGCGGCGGATCAGCCCCAGCATTTT. This encodes CASSQDSVKAADQPQHF.

The J gene is TRBJ2-5, the V gene TRBV6-5; D is undetermined. Trimming removed 5 bases from V and 5 bases from J, with 12 bases in between. CDR3 length equals 13 residues. Germline lookup yields CDR1 MNHEY and CDR2 SVGAGI. This chain's CDR3 is CASSQDGWETQYF. CDR3 DNA: TGTGCCAGCAGTCAGGACGGATGGGAGACCCAGTACTTC.

As regards this clone: This sample also contains other DNA sequences that code for the same CDR3. The rearrangement joins TRBV7-2 to TRBJ2-7; 11 positions agree with TRBD1. CDR1 SGHTA and CDR2 FQGNSA come from the germline V gene. J lost 4 bases, V lost 5 bases, and 4 bases had no gene match. This CDR3 has 14 residues. The CDR3 DNA is TGTGCCAGCAGCCCCGGGACAGGGGGGTACGAGCAGTACTTC. The encoded protein is CASSPGTGGYEQYF.

The J gene is TRBJ2-1, the V gene TRBV19; 7 bases align to TRBD2. This CDR3 has 14 residues. After removal of 4 bases from V and 9 bases from J, the junction contained 9 bases not matched to a gene. The V gene's germline CDR1 is LNHDA and CDR2 SQIVND (reference sequence). This chain's CDR3 is CASSNEAIAGEQFF. Written as DNA, the CDR3 is TGTGCCAGTAGTAACGAGGCTATAGCGGGTGAGCAGTTCTTC.